The present T cell receptor beta chain was sequenced within a study of blood T cell repertoires in COVID-19 (dated by TCRdb to the early 2020s). Regarding the complete study: Samples from collaborators originated in the United States, Italy and Spain and spanned both the acute and convalescent phases of COVID-19. Samples were obtained from the ongoing ImmuneRACE study (first 160 participants) and from over a thousand subjects provided by 6 global collaborators. Where available, HLA class I and class II types were taken from metadata supplied by the sample provider and were not determined by assay-based typing. Deeply sampled blood TCRbeta repertoires from subjects exposed to, actively infected with, or recovered from COVID-19 were included in the dataset. The material from the prospective study consisted of cDNA or gDNA derived from T cells, B-cell-depleted T cells, or PBMCs. The sample metadata nearly always contained a de-identified subject ID, COVID-19 status, age in years and sex. A freely available public database, intended as a resource for researchers studying the immune response to SARS-CoV-2, is where the repertoires were released.

V has 5 bases trimmed and J has 3 bases trimmed; junction bases matching no gene number 9. Measured from the cysteine to the phenylalanine, the CDR3 is 15 residues long. CDR3 DNA is the only sequence kept; it has 45 bases, read in frame from the first base. CDR1 is given as SGHTA and CDR2 as FQGNSA, both from the germline V gene. As for this clone: Which antigen it targets is not known. Per-base qualities were not stored, and no clone one base away is much larger.

Each collaborating institution followed its own protocols to collect whole blood in K2EDTA tubes. For TCRbeta analysis, collaborators shipped samples as frozen whole blood, isolated PBMCs, or DNA extracted from either of those sample types. The immunoSEQ Assay, a bias-controlled multiplex PCR, was used to amplify TCRbeta CDR3 regions from genomic DNA. Turning to the authors' computational methods: Nucleated cell counts per sample were estimated from amplification of reference gene primers within the assay. To quantify the absolute abundance of each unique TCRbeta CDR3 rearrangement, sequence reads were collapsed and filtered. For each sample, productive Simpson clonality was calculated as the square root of Simpson's diversity index across productive rearrangements. TCRdb limited this immuneACCESS table to in-frame rearrangements with V and J called. A share of clones is missing; checked studies link under half to unresolved V genes, and the rest is unexplained. V, J and clone size reflect that table, while D and trimming were determined from the DNA. For this sample there are about 64,000 clones; 85% to 90% appear just once. 3.2% of the sample is in the top ten clones.

Study-wide conclusions, independent of this receptor: The amount of clinical and demographic metadata varied by source and participant and was provided uncurated.

This chain joins TRBV7-2 to TRBJ1-1, with 7 junctional bases fitting TRBD1. The sample comprised peripheral blood. The sequence was obtained from a man over 45 with active COVID-19. The CDR3 is CASSGYRGRDTEAFF. In nucleotides, the sequence is TGTGCCAGCAGCGGATACAGGGGAAGAGACACTGAAGCTTTCTTT.